This TCR beta chain originates from a study of T cells in Graves' hyperthyroidism and ophthalmopathy. This clonotype was counted between two and nine times. RNA transcripts yielded amplified TCR beta CDR3 regions. The HTBI primer set was used in a first-round RT-PCR of the TCR CDR3. TCRdb fed the multiplex PCR reads into MiXCR, producing one record per CDR3 protein. The table lists hundreds of thousands of distinct CDR3 sequences, 16% of them singletons. With V trimmed by 6 bases and J by 3 bases, 10 bases remained unmatched. Germline V CDR1 and CDR2: PRHDT, FYEKMQ (reference sequence). The CDR3 has 16 residues.

Sequenced material: blood. The chain has TRBV13 and TRBJ2-7, with TRBD2 matching 11 bases. This clonotype was obtained from a woman under 40 with Graves' hyperthyroidism. CDR3 residues: CASSYLLAGGLYEQYF. Here the CDR3 DNA reads TGTGCCAGCAGTTACCTTCTAGCGGGGGGACTCTACGAGCAGTACTTC.